The source of this TCR beta chain is a study of T-cell memory formation after mild COVID-19. Study-wide points: Contracting clones, day 15 to 85, had balanced CD4/CD8, and later expanders favored CD4+. Among clones peaking at day 37 in the second wave, SARS-CoV-2 specificity remained unconfirmed.

The length of the CDR3 is 14 residues. Germline V gene sequence: CDR1 SGHTA, CDR2 FQGNSA. V was clipped by 5 bases and J by 9 bases, with 17 bases between them. UMIs and sample barcodes were carried by the TCR alpha and TCR beta cDNA libraries that 5'RACE produced using constant-segment primers. TCRdb fed the 5' RACE reads into MiXCR, producing one record per CDR3 protein. The sample has fewer than 400,000 distinct CDR3 sequences; under 15% are singletons. This clonotype was seen more than once but under ten times. What it recognizes is unknown. The chain links TRBV7-2 to TRBJ2-1; D is unresolved. Sample: PBMCs or a T cell subset sorted from them (not recorded which). The TCR was taken from a man younger than 35 who had mild COVID-19 (a few samples of this study predate the infection). Cell type and time point are not known. CDR3 sequence (DNA): TGTGCCAGCAGCGCCCGGCCGGCCGGTGCTGAGCAGTTCTTC. It yields the protein CASSARPAGAEQFF.